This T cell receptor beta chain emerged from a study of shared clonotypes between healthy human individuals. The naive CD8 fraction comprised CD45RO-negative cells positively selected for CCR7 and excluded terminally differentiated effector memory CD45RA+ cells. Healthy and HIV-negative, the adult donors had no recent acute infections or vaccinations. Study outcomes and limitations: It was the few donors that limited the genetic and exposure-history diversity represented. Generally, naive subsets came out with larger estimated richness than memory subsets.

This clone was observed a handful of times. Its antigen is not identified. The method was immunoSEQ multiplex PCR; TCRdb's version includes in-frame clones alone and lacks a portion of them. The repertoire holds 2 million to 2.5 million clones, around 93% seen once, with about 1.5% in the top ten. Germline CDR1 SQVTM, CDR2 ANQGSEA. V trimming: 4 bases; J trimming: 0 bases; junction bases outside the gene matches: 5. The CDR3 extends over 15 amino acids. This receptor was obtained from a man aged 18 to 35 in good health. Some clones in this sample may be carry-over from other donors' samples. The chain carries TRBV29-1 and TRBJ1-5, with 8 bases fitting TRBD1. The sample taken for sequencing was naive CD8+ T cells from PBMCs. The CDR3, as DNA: TGCAGCGTTGTAGGGACAGGAGATAGCAATCAGCCCCAGCATTTT. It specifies CSVVGTGDSNQPQHF.